This passage covers 27 T cell receptor beta chains from one sample sequenced in a study of shared clonotypes between healthy human individuals. TCRdb keeps only in-frame clones here, not all; method: immunoSEQ multiplex PCR. The sample records hundreds of thousands of clones, about 96% being singletons. Naivety among CD8 cells was defined by CD45RO negativity and positive CCR7 selection, thereby excluding terminally differentiated effector memory CD45RA+ cells. The sequenced sample consisted of naive CD8+ T cells sorted from blood. The origin of the receptors is a woman in her 30s in good health.

The chain employs TRBV7-8 and TRBJ1-1, with 7 bases identical to TRBD1. The CDR3 sequence is 15 residues long. The junction had 8 bases not matched to a gene; V was cut back by 1 base and J by 6 bases. The germline gives CDR1 SGHVS, CDR2 FQNEAQ. CDR3 loop: CASSLDSRGGPEAFF. In DNA form, the CDR3 reads TGTGCCAGCAGCTTAGACAGCAGGGGGGGCCCTGAAGCTTTCTTT.

The chain couples TRBV27 to TRBJ1-5, with D perhaps TRBD1 (6 bases). V was cut by 5 bases and J by 3 bases, with 14 bases left in between. The germline gives CDR1 MNHEY, CDR2 SMNVEV (reference sequence). The CDR3 is 15 residues long. CDR3 protein: CASSPSGQPNQPQHF. CDR3 nucleotide sequence: TGTGCCAGCAGTCCCTCCGGACAGCCCAATCAGCCCCAGCATTTT.

The CDR3: CASSSADEGRNGYTF. The CDR3 region has the DNA TGTGCCAGCAGTTCCGCGGACGAAGGGCGTAATGGCTACACCTTC. The genes are TRBV6-5 and TRBJ1-2; D call uncertain. Trimming removed 4 bases from V and 6 bases from J, with 18 bases in between. The length of the CDR3 is 15 residues. CDR1 is MNHEY, CDR2 SVGAGI, per germline.

This clone occurred once. The rearrangement joins TRBV2 to TRBJ2-4; D is perhaps TRBD1 (6 bases). The germline V and J ends were trimmed by 9 bases and 2 bases, with 17 bases remaining between them. The CDR3 consists of 15 residues. CDR1 is SNHLY and CDR2 is FYNNEI in the germline V gene. CDR3 protein: CARQGTRATKNIQYF. CDR3 nucleotide sequence: TGTGCCAGGCAAGGGACACGCGCAACCAAAAACATTCAGTACTTC.

The J gene is TRBJ2-7, the V gene TRBV4-2, with 7 bases aligning to TRBD2. Unmatched junction bases numbered 17, after V lost 2 bases and J lost 4 bases. The CDR3 extends over 18 amino acids. Germline V gene data show CDR1 as LGHNA and CDR2 as YNFKEQ. CDR3 sequence reads: CASSQLIRRGLEGYEQYF. The CDR3 DNA sequence: TGTGCCAGCAGCCAACTAATTCGTCGTGGACTAGAAGGGTACGAGCAGTACTTC.

The chain couples TRBV28 to TRBJ2-5; D is unclear. The CDR3 totals 9 residues. The germline V gene encodes CDR1 MDHEN and CDR2 SYDVKM. Trimming pared 8 bases from V and 4 bases from J, leaving 2 bases between. CDR3 bases: TGTGCCAGCGTAGAGACCCAGTACTTC. Translation gives CASVETQYF.

The chain joins TRBV27 to TRBJ2-3, with TRBD2 identical over 11 bases. This CDR3 is built from 15 residues. Trimming cost V 9 bases and J 6 bases; bases outside gene matches: 11. In germline, CDR1 is MNHEY, CDR2 SMNVEV (reference sequence). The CDR3 reads CASTYGSGGEDTQYF. Here the CDR3 DNA reads TGTGCCAGTACTTATGGTAGCGGGGGGGAGGATACGCAGTATTTT.

The chain couples TRBV7-3 to TRBJ2-3, with TRBD2 matching over 7 bases. The germline gives CDR1 SGHTA, CDR2 FQGTGA. V lost 5 bases, J lost 5 bases, and 13 bases stayed unmatched. There are 16 residues in the CDR3. CDR3 nucleotide sequence: TGTGCCAGCAGCCCCTTATCGGCGGGAGAGGAAGATACGCAGTATTTT. It codes for CASSPLSAGEEDTQYF.

This chain joins TRBV4-1 and TRBJ2-1, with a tentative D call TRBD2 (6 bases). Germline V CDR1 and CDR2: MGHRA, YSYEKL. The V end was cut by 3 bases, the J end by 9 bases, with 12 bases between. The CDR3 has 13 amino acids. Here the CDR3 DNA reads TGCGCCAGCAGCCAGGTCGGGACTTTTGAGCAGTTCTTC. Translated, it gives CASSQVGTFEQFF.

The J gene is TRBJ2-7, the V gene TRBV9; D perhaps matches TRBD2 (5 bases). CDR3 length: 16 amino acids. CDR1 is SGDLS, CDR2 YYNGEE, per germline. The V and J ends lost 0 bases and 1 base respectively, with 14 bases between them. The CDR3 protein is CASSVDGGFNSYEQYF. The DNA of the CDR3 is TGTGCCAGCAGCGTAGATGGCGGGTTTAATTCCTACGAGCAGTACTTC.

The chain combines TRBV5-4 with TRBJ2-7, with 10 bases matching TRBD1. The CDR3 extends over 15 amino acids. Germline trimming cut 5 bases from V and 7 bases from J; bases unmatched to any gene: 12. Germline lookup yields CDR1 SGHNT and CDR2 YYREEE (reference sequence). CDR3 coding DNA: TGTGCCAGCAGGCGACAGGGGGCGCATTCGGGGGAGCAGTACTTC. Protein product: CASRRQGAHSGEQYF.

For the CDR3, the DNA is TGTGCCAGCAGTTCCATTACCGGGACTAGCGCCTACAATGAGCAGTTCTTC. It translates to CASSSITGTSAYNEQFF. The rearrangement joins TRBV28 to TRBJ2-1; 10 bases agree with TRBD2. The germline gives CDR1 MDHEN, CDR2 SYDVKM. After removal of 4 bases from V and 2 bases from J, the junction contained 8 bases not matched to a gene. CDR3 length: 17 amino acids.

The chain combines TRBV28 with TRBJ2-2; TRBD1 might be the D (6 bases). The germline V and J ends were trimmed by 5 bases and 5 bases, with 15 bases remaining between them. This CDR3 is built from 15 residues. The V gene's germline CDR1 is MDHEN and CDR2 SYDVKM. In nucleotides, the CDR3 is TGTGCCAGCAGTCCACAGGGAATTCCGACCGGGGAGCTGTTTTTT. It specifies CASSPQGIPTGELFF.

Only one count was recorded for this clone. The V and J genes are TRBV7-9 and TRBJ2-7, with D tentatively TRBD2 (6 bases). Trimming left V 3 bases short and J 2 bases short, with 11 bases between. Germline assignment: CDR1 SEHNR and CDR2 FQNEAQ (reference sequence). The length of the CDR3 is 14 residues. The CDR3 spells CASSLWRDAYEQYF. The CDR3 DNA reads TGTGCCAGCAGCTTGTGGCGGGATGCCTACGAGCAGTACTTC.

The V call is TRBV19, the J call TRBJ1-2; D not certain. V lost 7 bases, J lost 2 bases, and 17 bases lay in between. The CDR3 spans 15 residues. The germline V gene has CDR1 LNHDA and CDR2 SQIVND (reference sequence). For the CDR3, the DNA is TGTGCCAGTACCCAACTCCTGGGGATAAACTATGGCTACACCTTC. Amino acid sequence: CASTQLLGINYGYTF. Full variable domain (missing parts from reference TRBV19 and TRBJ1-2): DGGITQSPKYLFRKEGQNVTLSCEQNLNHDAMYWYRQDPGQGLRLIYYSQIVNDFQKGDIAEGYSVSREKKESFPLTVTSAQKNPTAFYLCASTQLLGINYGYTFGSGTRLTVV.

The chain uses TRBV7-9 and TRBJ2-7; D is perhaps TRBD1 (7 bases). The CDR3 extends over 16 amino acids. The V end was cut by 2 bases, the J end by 3 bases, with 17 bases between. Germline CDR1 reads SEHNR; CDR2 reads FQNEAQ (reference sequence). DNA for the CDR3: TGTGCCAGCAGCTTAAGCGCAGGGGGGATAGACTACGAGCAGTACTTC. Amino acids: CASSLSAGGIDYEQYF.

The chain links TRBV4-1 to TRBJ2-2, with D perhaps TRBD1 (5 bases). Germline V gene data show CDR1 as MGHRA and CDR2 as YSYEKL. There are 14 residues in the CDR3. V was trimmed by 1 base and J by 4 bases, leaving 7 bases between them. CDR3 sequence: CASSQVRGTGELFF. The CDR3 nucleotides are TGCGCCAGCAGCCAAGTTAGGGGCACCGGGGAGCTGTTTTTT.

This chain joins TRBV5-1 and TRBJ2-7; TRBD1 matches at 8 bases. Germline loops: CDR1 SGHRS, CDR2 YFSETQ. Trimming cost V 5 bases and J 2 bases; bases outside gene matches: 3. This CDR3 region has 13 residues. As DNA, the CDR3 is TGCGCCAGCAGTGGACAGGGAACCTACGAGCAGTACTTC. Protein sequence: CASSGQGTYEQYF. Based on the CDR3 plus reference TRBV5-1 and TRBJ2-7, the full variable domain is KAGVTQTPRYLIKTRGQQVTLSCSPISGHRSVSWYQQTPGQGLQFLFEYFSETQRNKGNFPGRFSGRQFSNSRSEMNVSTLELGDSALYLCASSGQGTYEQYFGPGTRLTVT.

This chain uses TRBV29-1 with TRBJ2-1; 12 positions match TRBD2. Trimming took 6 bases from V and 1 from J; bases not matched to a gene: 7. This CDR3 has 16 amino acids. Germline values: CDR1 SQVTM, CDR2 ANQGSEA. CDR3 DNA sequence: TGCAGCGTCCAAGGACTAGCGGGGTCTTCCTACAATGAGCAGTTCTTC. Residues: CSVQGLAGSSYNEQFF.

The V gene is TRBV28, the J gene TRBJ2-2; TRBD1 is a possible D gene (6 bases). The CDR3 spans 14 residues. The germline V gene has CDR1 MDHEN and CDR2 SYDVKM. Trimming removed 11 bases at V and 3 bases at J, with 16 bases between. CDR3 bases: TGTGCCCATGCTGGGCAGGGGCACACCGGGGAGCTGTTTTTT. It specifies CAHAGQGHTGELFF. Combining the CDR3 with reference TRBV28 and TRBJ2-2 gives the whole variable domain DVKVTQSSRYLVKRTGEKVFLECVQDMDHENMFWYRQDPGLGLRLIYFSYDVKMKEKGDIPEGYSVSREKKERFSLILESASTNQTSMYLCAHAGQGHTGELFFGEGSRLTVL.

The chain links TRBV30 to TRBJ1-4; possible D gene TRBD1, 6 bases. Germline assignment: CDR1 GTSNPN and CDR2 SVGIG (reference sequence). The CDR3 is 16 residues long. Trimming took 2 bases from V and 8 from J, leaving 21 bases between them. CDR3 DNA: TGTGCCTGGAGTACCCCCGTAGGGGGGCTCTGGGAAAAACTGTTTTTT. This encodes CAWSTPVGGLWEKLFF.

The chain joins TRBV19 to TRBJ2-3; 7 nucleotides match TRBD2. The CDR3 totals 13 residues. Trimming cost V 9 bases and J 4 bases; bases outside gene matches: 7. Germline lookup yields CDR1 LNHDA and CDR2 SQIVND (reference sequence). Here the CDR3 reads CASKLGGADTQYF. The CDR3 DNA sequence: TGTGCCAGCAAGTTGGGGGGGGCAGATACGCAGTATTTT. Full variable domain (missing parts from reference TRBV19 and TRBJ2-3): DGGITQSPKYLFRKEGQNVTLSCEQNLNHDAMYWYRQDPGQGLRLIYYSQIVNDFQKGDIAEGYSVSREKKESFPLTVTSAQKNPTAFYLCASKLGGADTQYFGPGTRLTVL.

The chain joins TRBV10-1 to TRBJ2-3; tentatively, D is TRBD2 (5 bases). Germline V lookup: CDR1 WNHNN, CDR2 SYGVQD (reference sequence). V was pared by 3 bases and J by 2 bases, with 18 bases between. The CDR3 length is 17 residues. The CDR3 DNA sequence: TGCGCCAGCAGTGATTTGGTAGCGCGACCGCCCACAGATACGCAGTATTTT. Residues: CASSDLVARPPTDTQYF.

The genes are TRBV4-1 and TRBJ2-7, with 10 bases matching TRBD2. The CDR3 spans 21 residues. The V and J ends lost 1 base and 3 bases, in that order; junction bases with no gene match: 21. The V gene's germline CDR1 is MGHRA and CDR2 YSYEKL. This chain's CDR3 is CASSQGFSTSGKLVALYEQYF. The CDR3 nucleotides read TGCGCCAGCAGCCAAGGCTTCAGTACTAGCGGGAAATTAGTAGCCCTCTACGAGCAGTACTTC.

For this clone: Other DNA sequences from this sample encode an identical CDR3 as well. The rearrangement links TRBV19 to TRBJ2-7; maybe TRBD2 (6 bases). This CDR3 comprises 14 residues. V was cut by 5 bases and J by 4 bases, with 15 bases left in between. From germline, CDR1 is LNHDA and CDR2 SQIVND (reference sequence). The CDR3 loop is CASSPGLGGYEQYF. For the CDR3, the DNA is TGTGCCAGTAGTCCCGGGCTGGGAGGTTACGAGCAGTACTTC.

The rearrangement joins TRBV2 to TRBJ1-1; weak D call: TRBD1 (6 bases). Trimming shortened V by 3 bases and J by 4 bases, and 12 bases separated the two germline ends. Germline V gene sequence: CDR1 SNHLY, CDR2 FYNNEI. This CDR3 has 14 residues. CDR3 DNA sequence: TGTGCCAGCAGTGAGGCGGGGGGCCTCACTGAAGCTTTCTTT. Translating it yields CASSEAGGLTEAFF.

J is TRBJ1-1 and V is TRBV28; no firm D call. This CDR3 has 14 residues. V gave up 3 bases and J gave up 1 base, with 9 bases separating them. Germline values: CDR1 MDHEN, CDR2 SYDVKM. Here the CDR3 DNA reads TGTGCCAGCAGTTTGGCGGTGACGAACACTGAAGCTTTCTTT. Its translation: CASSLAVTNTEAFF.